Below, 31 T cell receptor beta chains from the same sample are listed, as sequenced in a study of blood T cell repertoires in COVID-19. TCRdb's table, derived via immunoSEQ multiplex PCR, lists solely in-frame clones and lacks some. The repertoire holds 130,000 or so clones, with about 90% as singletons. Sequences were obtained from peripheral blood. Receptors originate from a man aged 55 to 70 with active or convalescent COVID-19.

DNA of the CDR3: TGTGCCAGCAGCTTCTGGGACAGGGAGATCGATGAGCAGTTCTTC. This encodes CASSFWDREIDEQFF. The rearrangement links TRBV11-2 to TRBJ2-1, with TRBD1 identical over 9 bases. The CDR3 runs 15 residues. The trim removed 3 bases at V and 8 bases at J, leaving 8 bases unmatched. Germline V lookup: CDR1 SGHAT, CDR2 FQNNGV.

The DNA for the CDR3 is TGCGCCAGCAGCCCAGAAACAGGGCAAGGCTATGGCTACACCTTC. Translating gives CASSPETGQGYGYTF. The V and J genes are TRBV5-1 and TRBJ1-2, with D maybe TRBD1 (6 bases). Per the germline V gene, CDR1 is SGHRS and CDR2 is YFSETQ. V dropped 4 bases and J dropped 4 bases, with 17 bases sitting between them. This CDR3 has 15 residues.

This rearrangement joins TRBV5-1 to TRBJ2-7, with 8 bases identical to TRBD1. Germline CDR1 and CDR2: SGHRS and YFSETQ. Unmatched junction bases numbered 9, after V lost 0 bases and J lost 4 bases. The CDR3 is 16 amino acids. DNA of the CDR3: TGCGCCAGCAGCTTGGCTACCGGGACAGGCGTTTACGAGCAGTACTTC. This codes for CASSLATGTGVYEQYF. Filled out from reference TRBV5-1 and TRBJ2-7, the complete variable domain reads KAGVTQTPRYLIKTRGQQVTLSCSPISGHRSVSWYQQTPGQGLQFLFEYFSETQRNKGNFPGRFSGRQFSNSRSEMNVSTLELGDSALYLCASSLATGTGVYEQYFGPGTRLTVT.

The genes are TRBV5-8 and TRBJ1-1; TRBD1 might be the D (6 bases). Germline lookup yields CDR1 SGHTS and CDR2 YDEGEE. The CDR3 length is 15 residues. V was cut by 0 bases and J by 1 base, with 10 bases left in between. The CDR3 spells CASSLVDRSNTEAFF. The CDR3 region has the DNA TGTGCCAGCAGCTTGGTTGACAGGTCGAACACTGAAGCTTTCTTT.

The chain is built from TRBV3-1 (or the pseudogene TRBV3-2) and TRBJ1-6; maybe TRBD1 (6 bases). V lost 4 bases and J 10 bases, leaving 11 bases between the germline ends. This CDR3 is 13 amino acids long. CDR1 LGHDT and CDR2 YNNKEL come from the germline V gene (reference sequence). The CDR3 reads CASSPRTESPLHF. CDR3 nucleotide sequence: TGTGCCAGCAGCCCAAGGACAGAGTCACCCCTCCACTTT.

The chain has TRBV5-1 and TRBJ1-1; 7 nucleotides agree with TRBD1. J lost 1 base, V lost 3 bases, and 3 bases had no gene match. Germline assignment: CDR1 SGHRS and CDR2 YFSETQ. This CDR3 contains 14 residues. CDR3: CASSWGQKNTEAFF. For the CDR3, the DNA is TGCGCCAGCAGCTGGGGACAGAAGAACACTGAAGCTTTCTTT. Variable domain in full (rest from reference TRBV5-1 and TRBJ1-1): KAGVTQTPRYLIKTRGQQVTLSCSPISGHRSVSWYQQTPGQGLQFLFEYFSETQRNKGNFPGRFSGRQFSNSRSEMNVSTLELGDSALYLCASSWGQKNTEAFFGQGTRLTVV.

The chain is built from TRBV7-8 and TRBJ2-1, with 7 bases lining up with TRBD2. Germline lookup yields CDR1 SGHVS and CDR2 FQNEAQ. V shed 10 bases, J shed 9 bases, and the junction held 21 bases outside the gene matches. There are 16 residues in the CDR3. The CDR3 DNA sequence: TGTGCCACCCAGCTTAGTGTAGTGGCGGGAGTGGTTGAGCAGTTCTTC. As protein: CATQLSVVAGVVEQFF.

Only one count was recorded for this clone. V and J are TRBV6-5 and TRBJ1-2; D gene unclear. Germline values: CDR1 MNHEY, CDR2 SVGAGI. V lost 0 bases, J lost 8 bases, and 16 bases lay in between. The CDR3 contains 15 residues. The CDR3 region has the DNA TGTGCCAGCAGTTACTCGTGGAGGGCGGCCGCGGGCTACACCTTC. Amino acid sequence: CASSYSWRAAAGYTF.

The rearrangement uses TRBV6-5 and TRBJ1-2; no clear D gene. This CDR3 is built from 10 residues. Per germline, CDR1 MNHEY and CDR2 SVGAGI. This chain's CDR3 is CGRGGYGYTF. In DNA, the CDR3 is TGTGGGCGGGGTGGGTATGGCTACACCTTC.

The CDR3 loop is CASSYVVSGGNQPQHF. In DNA, the CDR3 is TGTGCCAGCAGTTATGTAGTTTCGGGGGGCAATCAGCCCCAGCATTTT. V gene TRBV6-2 or TRBV6-3 combines with J gene TRBJ1-5; perhaps TRBD1 as D (5 bases). The CDR3 length is 16 residues. Trimming stripped 3 bases from V and 2 bases from J, with 14 bases between. Germline V gives CDR1 MNHEY, CDR2 SVGEGT.

The rearrangement joins TRBV18 to TRBJ1-5, with 8 nucleotides matching TRBD1. The CDR3 totals 15 residues. Germline V gives CDR1 KGHSH, CDR2 LQKENI. The V and J ends lost 3 bases and 5 bases, in that order; junction bases with no gene match: 6. This CDR3 is CASSPQDRVDQPQHF. For the CDR3, the DNA is TGTGCCAGCTCACCGCAGGACAGGGTGGATCAGCCCCAGCATTTT. The full variable domain, rest sourced from reference TRBV18 and TRBJ1-5, is NAGVMQNPRHLVRRRGQEARLRCSPMKGHSHVYWYRQLPEEGLKFMVYLQKENIIDESGMPKERFSAEFPKEGPSILRIQQVVRGDSAAYFCASSPQDRVDQPQHFGDGTRLSIL.

In its sample, this clone was seen once. This chain uses TRBV7-3 with TRBJ2-3; 10 positions agree with TRBD1. After removal of 5 bases from V and 5 bases from J, the junction contained 4 bases not matched to a gene. Per the germline V gene, CDR1 is SGHTA and CDR2 is FQGTGA. CDR3 length: 14 amino acids. The DNA of the CDR3 is TGTGCCAGCAGCCTCGGACAGGGGGGAGATACGCAGTATTTT. It encodes CASSLGQGGDTQYF.

A single count supports this clone. The V and J genes are TRBV4-1 and TRBJ1-4, with D hard to call. Between the trimmed V and J ends, which lost 2 bases and 6 bases, there was a span of 13 bases. Per the germline V gene, CDR1 is MGHRA and CDR2 is YSYEKL. The CDR3 has 15 residues. In nucleotides, the CDR3 is TGCGCCAGCAGCCAAACGGCGGGGAAGGATGAAAAACTGTTTTTT. Residues: CASSQTAGKDEKLFF.

The chain employs TRBV29-1 and TRBJ1-2, with 11 bases identical to TRBD1. CDR1 and CDR2 (germline): SQVTM, ANQGSEA. J was trimmed by 7 bases and V by 7 bases; bases with no gene match: 8. The length of the CDR3 is 13 residues. CDR3 nucleotide sequence: TGCAGCGCGCGGACAGGGGGCTTGGTTGGCTACACCTTC. Translating it yields CSARTGGLVGYTF.

The CDR3 loop is CASSTMVQGQNEQYF. Written as DNA, the CDR3 is TGCGCCAGCAGCACAATGGTACAGGGCCAAAACGAGCAGTACTTC. This sequence joins TRBV5-1 and TRBJ2-7; tentative D call: TRBD1 (6 bases). Germline-derived CDR1 and CDR2 are SGHRS and YFSETQ. V lost 4 bases and J lost 5, with 19 bases in between. CDR3 size: 15 residues.

This clone was seen just once. The V gene is TRBV10-2, the J gene TRBJ2-7; 7 bases are shared with TRBD1. Germline CDR1 and CDR2: WSHSY and SAAADI. V lost 2 bases and J lost 2; bases outside the gene matches: 3. The CDR3 sequence is 14 residues long. The CDR3 DNA is TGCGCCAGCAGTGAGGGACAGGAGACCTACGAGCAGTACTTC. Translation: CASSEGQETYEQYF.

The chain employs TRBV10-1 and TRBJ2-7, with a tentative D call TRBD1 (5 bases). V was trimmed by 6 bases and J by 5 bases, leaving 11 bases between them. Germline-derived CDR1 and CDR2 are WNHNN and SYGVQD (reference sequence). The CDR3 runs 12 residues. CDR3 amino acids: CASSPDRNEQYF. For the CDR3, the DNA is TGCGCCAGCAGCCCCGACAGAAACGAGCAGTACTTC.

The V and J genes are TRBV7-2 and TRBJ2-1; TRBD1 matches at 12 bases. Germline loops: CDR1 SGHTA, CDR2 FQGNSA. The V and J ends lost 5 bases and 6 bases, in that order; junction bases with no gene match: 8. The CDR3 contains 16 residues. The CDR3 here is CASSPGGQGAPNEQFF. The CDR3 region has the DNA TGTGCCAGCAGCCCCGGGGGACAGGGGGCGCCCAATGAGCAGTTCTTC.

This chain joins TRBV3-1 (or the pseudogene TRBV3-2) and TRBJ1-1; no clear D. Germline-derived CDR1 and CDR2 are LGHDT and YNNKEL (reference sequence). The CDR3 covers 13 residues. Trimming removed 2 bases at V and 7 bases at J, with 11 bases between. CDR3 amino acids: CASSQLSGVEAFF. The DNA of the CDR3 is TGTGCCAGCAGCCAATTAAGCGGAGTTGAAGCTTTCTTT.

The chain is built from TRBV3-1 (or the pseudogene TRBV3-2) and TRBJ2-2; 7 bases match TRBD1. The CDR3 runs 15 residues. Looked up from germline, CDR1 is LGHDT and CDR2 is YNNKEL (reference sequence). V dropped 4 bases and J dropped 1; count of bases not matched to a gene: 3. CDR3 bases: TGTGCCAGCAGCCGGGCAGGGGGGAACACCGGGGAGCTGTTTTTT. It specifies CASSRAGGNTGELFF.

J is TRBJ1-2 and V is TRBV5-4; D is undetermined. CDR3 length equals 12 residues. Trimming removed 4 bases from V and 6 bases from J, with 10 bases in between. CDR1 and CDR2 from the germline V gene are SGHNT and YYREEE (reference sequence). The CDR3 DNA follows: TGTGCCAGCAGCCTAGACCGAGATGGCTACACCTTC. This encodes CASSLDRDGYTF.

The V and J genes are TRBV7-9 and TRBJ2-7; D gene ambiguous. V was cut by 3 bases and J by 6 bases, with 12 bases left in between. In germline, CDR1 is SEHNR, CDR2 FQNEAQ (reference sequence). This CDR3 region has 13 residues. The CDR3 here is CASSFDWISEQYF. The CDR3 coding sequence is TGTGCCAGCAGCTTTGACTGGATCTCCGAGCAGTACTTC.

The chain employs TRBV6-5 and TRBJ2-7; 7 bases align to TRBD2. CDR1 is MNHEY, CDR2 SVGAGI, per germline. The CDR3 spans 14 residues. V was pared by 0 bases and J by 7 bases, with 6 bases of the junction left unmatched. CDR3: CASSYSGRDLEQYF. The CDR3, as DNA: TGTGCCAGCAGTTACTCAGGGAGGGATTTAGAGCAGTACTTC.

The J gene is TRBJ1-1, the V gene TRBV19, with a tentative D call TRBD1 (6 bases). The CDR3 is 14 residues long. Per the germline V gene, CDR1 is LNHDA and CDR2 is SQIVND (reference sequence). V lost 5 bases to trimming and J lost 1 base, with 11 bases between them. The CDR3 protein is CASSYRERNTEAFF. The CDR3 nucleotides are TGTGCCAGTAGTTACAGGGAGCGGAACACTGAAGCTTTCTTT. The full variable domain, rest sourced from reference TRBV19 and TRBJ1-1, is DGGITQSPKYLFRKEGQNVTLSCEQNLNHDAMYWYRQDPGQGLRLIYYSQIVNDFQKGDIAEGYSVSREKKESFPLTVTSAQKNPTAFYLCASSYRERNTEAFFGQGTRLTVV.

The chain combines TRBV5-1 with TRBJ2-7; TRBD2 aligns across 16 bases. The J segment lost 5 bases and the V segment lost 3 bases, leaving 8 bases of the junction unmatched. Per the germline V gene, CDR1 is SGHRS and CDR2 is YFSETQ. The length of the CDR3 is 17 residues. The DNA of the CDR3 is TGCGCCAGCAGCTCACCGGGACTAGCGGGAGGGCCCCACGAGCAGTACTTC. This translates into CASSSPGLAGGPHEQYF. The whole variable domain, filled in from reference TRBV5-1 and TRBJ2-7, reads KAGVTQTPRYLIKTRGQQVTLSCSPISGHRSVSWYQQTPGQGLQFLFEYFSETQRNKGNFPGRFSGRQFSNSRSEMNVSTLELGDSALYLCASSSPGLAGGPHEQYFGPGTRLTVT.

This clone came up once. This chain links TRBV3-1 (or the pseudogene TRBV3-2) with TRBJ2-1; 7 nucleotides align to TRBD1. The germline V gene encodes CDR1 LGHDT and CDR2 YNNKEL (reference sequence). This CDR3 is 15 amino acids long. V lost 0 bases and J lost 4; bases outside the gene matches: 3. The CDR3, as DNA: TGTGCCAGCAGCCAAGACCAACAGGGGTACAATGAGCAGTTCTTC. Translation: CASSQDQQGYNEQFF.

CDR3 DNA: TGTGCCAGCAGTATGACTAGCGGGGATAGGAACTTCTTC. It specifies CASSMTSGDRNFF. The chain joins TRBV28 to TRBJ2-1, with 11 bases fitting TRBD2. This CDR3 comprises 13 residues. The V and J ends lost 5 bases and 16 bases, in that order; junction bases with no gene match: 10. Looked up from germline, CDR1 is MDHEN and CDR2 is SYDVKM.

This chain uses TRBV5-1 with TRBJ1-4; possible D gene TRBD1, 5 bases. There are 13 residues in the CDR3. CDR1 is SGHRS and CDR2 is YFSETQ in the germline V gene. V was pared by 4 bases and J by 8 bases, with 12 bases between. CDR3 nucleotide sequence: TGCGCCAGCAGCCCCGGGACTAGAGAAAAACTGTTTTTT. Translating gives CASSPGTREKLFF.

The DNA for the CDR3 is TGTGCCACAACTCCAGGGCGGAGCACAGATACGCAGTATTTT. Translation: CATTPGRSTDTQYF. This chain uses TRBV19 with TRBJ2-3; possibly TRBD1 for D (5 bases). This CDR3 contains 14 residues. V was pared by 10 bases and J by 0 bases, with 14 bases between. The germline CDR1 and CDR2 sequences are LNHDA and SQIVND (reference sequence). Using reference TRBV19 and TRBJ2-3 for the parts outside the CDR3, the full variable domain is DGGITQSPKYLFRKEGQNVTLSCEQNLNHDAMYWYRQDPGQGLRLIYYSQIVNDFQKGDIAEGYSVSREKKESFPLTVTSAQKNPTAFYLCATTPGRSTDTQYFGPGTRLTVL.

In its sample, this clone was seen once. V usage is TRBV9 and J usage is TRBJ2-1; D may be TRBD2 (5 bases). Per the germline V gene, CDR1 is SGDLS and CDR2 is YYNGEE. The V end was cut by 5 bases, the J end by 8 bases, with 14 bases between. This CDR3 has 13 amino acids. The DNA of the CDR3 is TGTGCCAGCAGTGGACTGTTGGGTTATGAGCAGTTCTTC. It is translated as CASSGLLGYEQFF.

This chain links TRBV12-5 with TRBJ2-7, with TRBD1 as a possible D gene (5 bases). CDR3 length: 14 residues. Germline CDR1 and CDR2: LGHNT and FRNRAP. The V gene lost 5 bases and the J gene lost 7 bases, with 18 bases spanning the gap. The CDR3 sequence: CASGPSRVLWEQYF. The CDR3 DNA is TGTGCTAGTGGTCCCTCCAGGGTCCTGTGGGAGCAGTACTTC.